A selection of T cell receptor beta chains follows, all from one sample in a study of cytomegalovirus exposure and HLA in healthy donors. TCRdb's table, derived via immunoSEQ multiplex PCR, lists solely in-frame clones and lacks some. This sample yields some 120,000 clones, of which roughly 80% are seen a single time; approximately 3.8% belongs to the top ten. Sequenced: PBMCs. All receptors come from a woman aged 40 to 49 in good health and CMV-seropositive. CDR3s include the opening cysteine and the closing phenylalanine or tryptophan. The order of the fields is V gene, J gene, CDR3 protein.

TRBV5-8	TRBJ2-7	CASSLVQGNYF
TRBV19	TRBJ1-1	CASRYRGTGDFLKTEAFF
TRBV6-1	TRBJ1-5	CASSGYRDTQPQHF
TRBV28	TRBJ2-7	CASSSLRRLTYEQYF
TRBV5-5	TRBJ2-1	CASSLVGSSYNEQFF
TRBV18	TRBJ2-2	CASSQLAGDTGELFF
TRBV6-1	TRBJ1-5	CASSENRVTMQPQHF
TRBV7-3	TRBJ2-2	CASSPGLAGWPGELFF
TRBV28	TRBJ1-4	CASSSGGLEKLFF
TRBV10-2	TRBJ2-5	CASSGTSGPLETQYF
TRBV7-2	-	CASSYKGGVGYEQYF
TRBV6-5	TRBJ2-1	CASSYVRSSYNEQFF
TRBV21-1	TRBJ1-4	CASSKVGGSTNEKLFF
TRBV5-1	TRBJ1-1	CASPWKRAVGTEAFF
TRBV7-8	TRBJ2-7	CASKNSGGSYEQYF
TRBV9	TRBJ2-2	CASSPRTGIGELFF
TRBV19	TRBJ2-7	CASSIPGTVNEQYF
TRBV6-1	TRBJ2-1	CASSDLAYNEQFF
TRBV28	TRBJ1-5	CASTSPQGYDQPQHF
TRBV7-6	TRBJ2-2	CASSSLWGRRDTGELFF
TRBV6-5	TRBJ1-1	CATGSTGTEAFF
TRBV27	TRBJ2-7	CASSLSRGTASYEQYF
TRBV4-3	TRBJ2-2	CASSQSRPGLNTGELFF
TRBV28	TRBJ2-3	CASSLERETDTQYF
TRBV4-2	TRBJ2-7	CASSRNRDRVTYEQYF
TRBV19	TRBJ2-1	CASMIAGVVHEQFF
TRBV4-2	TRBJ1-1	CASRAGGDRGRIAFF
TRBV6-1	TRBJ1-3	CATTGNGNTIYF
TRBV5-1	TRBJ2-3	CASSDIPTRRTDTQYF
TRBV7-8	TRBJ2-7	CASSLPYSYEQYF
TRBV7-9	TRBJ2-7	CASSLGLVTYEQYF
TRBV28	TRBJ2-1	CASMPGLIGEQFF
TRBV5-1	TRBJ2-7	CASSSFGTASYEQYF
TRBV29-1	TRBJ2-3	CSVVGGTTDTQYF
TRBV7-3	TRBJ2-3	CASSLNHGGPRTDTQYF